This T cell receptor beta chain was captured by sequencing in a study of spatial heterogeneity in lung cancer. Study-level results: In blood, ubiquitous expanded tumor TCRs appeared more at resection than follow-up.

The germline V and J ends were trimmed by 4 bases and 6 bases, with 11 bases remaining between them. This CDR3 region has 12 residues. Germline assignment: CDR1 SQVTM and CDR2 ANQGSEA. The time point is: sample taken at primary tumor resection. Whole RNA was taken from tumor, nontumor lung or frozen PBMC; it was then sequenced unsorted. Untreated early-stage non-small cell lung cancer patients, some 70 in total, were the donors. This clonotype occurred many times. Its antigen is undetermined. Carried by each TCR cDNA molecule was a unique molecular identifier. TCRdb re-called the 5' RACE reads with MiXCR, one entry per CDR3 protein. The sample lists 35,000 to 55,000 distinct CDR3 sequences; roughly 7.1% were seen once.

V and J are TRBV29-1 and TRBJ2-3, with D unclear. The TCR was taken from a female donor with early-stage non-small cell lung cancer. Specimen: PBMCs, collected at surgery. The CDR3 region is CSVVLVMDTQYF. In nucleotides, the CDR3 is TGCAGCGTTGTGTTGGTTATGGATACGCAGTATTTT.